The present T cell receptor beta chain was sequenced within a study of blood T cell repertoires in COVID-19. Turning to the study itself: Specimens from acute and convalescent COVID-19 originated in the United States, Italy and Spain. The analysed material was cDNA or gDNA that came from T cells, B-cell-depleted T cells, or PBMCs.

Measured with immunoSEQ multiplex PCR; TCRdb has only the in-frame clones, and not every one. This sample yields under 350,000 clones, of which approximately 89% are seen a single time; 1.8% belongs to the top ten. This clone occurred once. The CDR3 runs 13 residues. The germline gives CDR1 SGHRS, CDR2 YFSETQ. V was pared by 2 bases and J by 2 bases, with 7 bases between. Sequences were obtained from peripheral blood. J is TRBJ1-2 and V is TRBV5-1, with D perhaps matching TRBD1 (5 bases). The TCR comes from a woman aged 30 to 39 with COVID-19, enrolled during active disease. The CDR3 DNA follows: TGCGCCAGCAGCTTACCAGGGAACTATGGCTACACCTTC. This translates into CASSLPGNYGYTF.